These 14 T cell receptor beta chains came from one sample sequenced in a study of control samples from healthy donors and cancer patients. Profiling relied on immunoSEQ multiplex PCR, and the TCRdb table lists in-frame clones only, not all of them. The table includes about 110,000 clones, about nine tenths detected once. Specimen: blood. The receptors derive from a human donor in good health. The donor label of this sample is uncertain.

The chain recombines TRBV28 with TRBJ2-1; D is unresolved. V lost 7 bases, J lost 6 bases, and 13 bases lay in between. Germline V CDR1 and CDR2: MDHEN, SYDVKM. This CDR3 is built from 13 residues. The CDR3 DNA follows: TGTGCCAGCATACCGGCAGGCGGCAATGAGCAGTTCTTC. Amino acid sequence: CASIPAGGNEQFF.

The V and J genes are TRBV6-5 and TRBJ1-1; no clear D gene. The CDR3 has 14 residues. V gave up 4 bases and J gave up 3 bases, with 12 bases separating them. CDR1 and CDR2 from the germline V gene are MNHEY and SVGAGI. CDR3 loop: CASSSSGSHTEAFF. The CDR3 region has the DNA TGTGCCAGCAGTTCCTCCGGGTCCCACACTGAAGCTTTCTTT.

V gene TRBV25-1 combines with J gene TRBJ2-5; D is undetermined. Trimming took off 4 bases at V and 2 bases at J, with 14 bases between the two ends. This CDR3 contains 15 residues. CDR1 and CDR2 (germline): MGHDK, SYGVNS. The CDR3 reads CASSVGGPTQETQYF. DNA of the CDR3: TGTGCCAGCAGTGTGGGTGGGCCTACACAAGAGACCCAGTACTTC.

This sequence joins TRBV28 and TRBJ1-5; the D gene is possibly TRBD1 (6 bases). Germline CDR1 reads MDHEN; CDR2 reads SYDVKM. The CDR3 has 14 amino acids. V lost 7 bases, J lost 0 bases, and 10 bases lay in between. The CDR3: CASKRGGSNQPQHF. As DNA, the CDR3 is TGTGCCAGCAAACGAGGGGGTAGCAATCAGCCCCAGCATTTT.

Written as DNA, the CDR3 is TGTGCCAGCAGCTTACAGGGGGCGTTTAAAGATACGCAGTATTTT. Translating it yields CASSLQGAFKDTQYF. The chain combines TRBV5-4 with TRBJ2-3; 9 bases match TRBD1. The CDR3 spans 15 residues. V was clipped by 2 bases and J by 5 bases; unmatched bases: 6. The germline V gene has CDR1 SGHNT and CDR2 YYREEE (reference sequence).

V usage is TRBV3-1 (or the pseudogene TRBV3-2) and J usage is TRBJ1-5; possible D gene TRBD1, 5 bases. The germline V gene encodes CDR1 LGHDT and CDR2 YNNKEL (reference sequence). The V gene lost 3 bases and the J gene lost 3 bases, with 6 bases spanning the gap. The CDR3 is 13 amino acids. The CDR3 is CASSQTDNQPQHF. In DNA, the CDR3 is TGTGCCAGCAGCCAGACAGACAATCAGCCCCAGCATTTT.

V usage is TRBV4-1 and J usage is TRBJ2-6; D call uncertain. V lost 0 bases and J 0 bases, leaving 9 bases between the germline ends. The germline CDR1 and CDR2 sequences are MGHRA and YSYEKL. The CDR3 has 17 residues. The CDR3: CASSQDEQSSGANVLTF. The CDR3 nucleotides read TGCGCCAGCAGCCAAGACGAACAGAGCTCTGGGGCCAACGTCCTGACTTTC.

This CDR3 is CASSLPGTGGTGEQFF. In DNA, the CDR3 is TGCGCCAGCAGCTTGCCGGGGACAGGGGGCACGGGTGAGCAGTTCTTC. The rearrangement uses TRBV5-1 and TRBJ2-1; 12 bases match TRBD1. The CDR3 is made up of 16 amino acids. Per germline, CDR1 SGHRS and CDR2 YFSETQ. Trimming took 1 base from V and 9 from J; bases not matched to a gene: 8.

This sequence joins TRBV27 and TRBJ1-2; 7 nucleotides match TRBD1. V was clipped by 4 bases and J by 5 bases; unmatched bases: 7. The CDR3 loop spans 14 amino acids. Germline V gene lookup returns CDR1 MNHEY and CDR2 SMNVEV (reference sequence). For the CDR3, the DNA is TGTGCCAGCAGTTACGACAGGGCGGAGTATGGCTACACCTTC. Its translation is CASSYDRAEYGYTF.

The rearrangement links TRBV7-9 to TRBJ2-1, with 10 bases lining up with TRBD1. Germline trimming cut 4 bases from V and 4 bases from J; bases unmatched to any gene: 4. Germline V lookup: CDR1 SEHNR, CDR2 FQNEAQ (reference sequence). This CDR3 has 15 amino acids. The DNA for the CDR3 is TGTGCCAGCAGCTCGGACAGGGGGTCTTACAATGAGCAGTTCTTC. Residues: CASSSDRGSYNEQFF.

The V and J genes are TRBV3-1 (or the pseudogene TRBV3-2) and TRBJ2-7; D possibly corresponds to TRBD2 (5 bases). The CDR3 has 14 residues. V lost 4 bases and J lost 6, with 16 bases in between. Germline lookup yields CDR1 LGHDT and CDR2 YNNKEL (reference sequence). The CDR3 is CASSRAGFRLEQYF. CDR3 DNA: TGTGCCAGCAGCCGGGCGGGCTTCCGACTCGAGCAGTACTTC.

This chain uses TRBV11-1 with TRBJ2-2, with D possibly being TRBD2 (6 bases). Germline CDR1 and CDR2: SGHAT and FQDESV (reference sequence). The CDR3 has 14 amino acids. Trimming removed 3 bases at V and 8 bases at J, with 13 bases between. CDR3 amino acids: CASSFSGLGGELFF. CDR3 DNA sequence: TGTGCCAGCAGCTTCTCGGGACTCGGAGGGGAGCTGTTTTTT.

The V and J genes are TRBV2 and TRBJ2-3; TRBD1 is a possible D gene (6 bases). Germline V gene lookup returns CDR1 SNHLY and CDR2 FYNNEI. V was shortened by 6 bases and J by 7 bases, with 17 bases between the two germline ends. This CDR3 has 14 amino acids. CDR3 nucleotides: TGTGCCAGCAGCGACGAACTACAGGGACATACGCAGTATTTT. This translates into CASSDELQGHTQYF.

The chain combines TRBV5-6 with TRBJ1-2; 9 bases are shared with TRBD1. Germline V gene lookup returns CDR1 SGHDT and CDR2 YYEEEE. The length of the CDR3 is 15 residues. V trimming: 4 bases; J trimming: 3 bases; junction bases outside the gene matches: 7. CDR3: CASSVYRDRDYGYTF. CDR3 sequence (DNA): TGTGCCAGCAGCGTCTACCGGGACAGGGACTATGGCTACACCTTC.